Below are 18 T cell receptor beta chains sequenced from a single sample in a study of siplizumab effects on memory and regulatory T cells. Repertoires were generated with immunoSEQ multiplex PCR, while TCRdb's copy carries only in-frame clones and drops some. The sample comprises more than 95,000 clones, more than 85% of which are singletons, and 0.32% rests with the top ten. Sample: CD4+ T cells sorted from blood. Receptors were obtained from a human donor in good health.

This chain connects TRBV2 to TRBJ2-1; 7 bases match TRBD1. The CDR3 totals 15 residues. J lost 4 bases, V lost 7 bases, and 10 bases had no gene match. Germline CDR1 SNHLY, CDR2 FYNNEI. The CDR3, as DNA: TGTGCCAGCAAATCCGACAGGGCGGGTTACAATGAGCAGTTCTTC. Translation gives CASKSDRAGYNEQFF.

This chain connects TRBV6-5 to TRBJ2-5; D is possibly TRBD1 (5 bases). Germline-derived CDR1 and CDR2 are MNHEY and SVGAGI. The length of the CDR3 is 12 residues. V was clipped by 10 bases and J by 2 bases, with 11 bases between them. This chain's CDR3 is CATNRPQETQYF. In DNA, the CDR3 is TGTGCCACCAACAGGCCGCAAGAGACCCAGTACTTC.

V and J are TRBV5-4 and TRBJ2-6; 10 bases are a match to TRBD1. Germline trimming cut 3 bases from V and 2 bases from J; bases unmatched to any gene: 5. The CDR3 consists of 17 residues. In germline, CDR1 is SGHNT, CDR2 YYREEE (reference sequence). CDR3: CASSSRQGAPGANVLTF. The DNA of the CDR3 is TGTGCCAGCAGCTCCAGACAGGGGGCGCCTGGGGCCAACGTCCTGACTTTC.

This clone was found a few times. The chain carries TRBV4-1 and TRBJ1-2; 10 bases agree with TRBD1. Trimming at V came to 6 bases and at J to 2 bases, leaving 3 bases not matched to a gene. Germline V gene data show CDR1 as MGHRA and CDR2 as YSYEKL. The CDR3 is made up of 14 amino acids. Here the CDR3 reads CASRGTGANYGYTF. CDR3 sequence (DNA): TGCGCCAGCAGGGGGACAGGGGCCAACTATGGCTACACCTTC.

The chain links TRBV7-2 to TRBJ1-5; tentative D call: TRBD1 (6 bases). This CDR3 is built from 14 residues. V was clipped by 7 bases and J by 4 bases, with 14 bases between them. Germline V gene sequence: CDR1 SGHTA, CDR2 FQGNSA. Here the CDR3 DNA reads TGTGCCAGCACCAGGGGCGGAGGTAATCAGCCCCAGCATTTT. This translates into CASTRGGGNQPQHF. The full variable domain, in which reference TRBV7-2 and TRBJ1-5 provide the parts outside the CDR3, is GAGVSQSPSNKVTEKGKDVELRCDPISGHTALYWYRQSLGQGLEFLIYFQGNSAPDKSGLPSDRFSAERTGGSVSTLTIQRTQQEDSAVYLCASTRGGGNQPQHFGDGTRLSIL.

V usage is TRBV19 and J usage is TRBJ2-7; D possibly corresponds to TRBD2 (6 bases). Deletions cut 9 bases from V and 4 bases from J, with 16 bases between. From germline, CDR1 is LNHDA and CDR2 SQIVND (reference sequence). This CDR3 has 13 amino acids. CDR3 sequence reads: CASRRAGTYEQYF. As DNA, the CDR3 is TGTGCCAGCCGGAGGGCAGGGACGTACGAGCAGTACTTC.

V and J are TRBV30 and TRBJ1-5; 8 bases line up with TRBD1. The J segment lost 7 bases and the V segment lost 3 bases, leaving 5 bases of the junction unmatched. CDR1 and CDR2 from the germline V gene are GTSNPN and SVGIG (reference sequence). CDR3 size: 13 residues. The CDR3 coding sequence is TGTGCCTGGAGGGGGCAGGGGGCCCAGCCCCAGCATTTT. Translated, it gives CAWRGQGAQPQHF. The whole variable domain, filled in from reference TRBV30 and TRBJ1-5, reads SQTIHQWPATLVQPVGSPLSLECTVEGTSNPNLYWYRQAAGRGLQLLFYSVGIGQISSEVPQNLSASRPQDRQFILSSKKLLLSDSGFYLCAWRGQGAQPQHFGDGTRLSIL.

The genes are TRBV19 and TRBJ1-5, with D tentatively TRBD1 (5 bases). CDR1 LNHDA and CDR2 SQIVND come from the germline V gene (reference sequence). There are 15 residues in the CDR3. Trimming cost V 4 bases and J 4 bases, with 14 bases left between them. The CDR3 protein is CASSNPGRGNQPQHF. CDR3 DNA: TGTGCCAGTAGTAATCCAGGGCGAGGAAATCAGCCCCAGCATTTT.

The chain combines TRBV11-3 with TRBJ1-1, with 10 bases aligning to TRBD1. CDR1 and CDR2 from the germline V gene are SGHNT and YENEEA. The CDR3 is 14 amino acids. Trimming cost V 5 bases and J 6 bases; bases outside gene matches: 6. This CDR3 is CASSRQGAVAEAFF. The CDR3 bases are TGTGCCAGCAGCAGACAGGGGGCCGTTGCTGAAGCTTTCTTT.

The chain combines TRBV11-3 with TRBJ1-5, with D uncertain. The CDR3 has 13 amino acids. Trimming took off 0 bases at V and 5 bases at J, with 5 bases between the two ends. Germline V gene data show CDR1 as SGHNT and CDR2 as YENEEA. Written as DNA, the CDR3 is TGTGCCAGCAGCTTAGATCGGTATCAGCCCCAGCATTTT. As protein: CASSLDRYQPQHF.

The CDR3 reads CASSGGTVYNEQFF. For the CDR3, the DNA is TGTGCCAGCAGCGGCGGGACAGTCTACAATGAGCAGTTCTTC. The rearrangement links TRBV7-9 to TRBJ2-1; tentative D call: TRBD1 (7 bases). Germline V gene sequence: CDR1 SEHNR, CDR2 FQNEAQ (reference sequence). The CDR3 sequence is 14 residues long. Trimming took 5 bases from V and 3 from J, leaving 11 bases between them.

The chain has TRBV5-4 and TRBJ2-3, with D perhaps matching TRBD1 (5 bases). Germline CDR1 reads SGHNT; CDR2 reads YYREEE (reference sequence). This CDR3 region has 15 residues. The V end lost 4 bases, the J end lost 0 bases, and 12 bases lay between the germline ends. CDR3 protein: CASSRHGASTDTQYF. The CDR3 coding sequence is TGTGCCAGCAGCCGTCATGGGGCTAGCACAGATACGCAGTATTTT.

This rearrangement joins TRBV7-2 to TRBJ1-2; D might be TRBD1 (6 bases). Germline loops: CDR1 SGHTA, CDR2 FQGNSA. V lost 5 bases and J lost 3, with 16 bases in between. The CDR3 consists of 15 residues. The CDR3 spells CASSVGGGGDYGYTF. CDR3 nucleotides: TGTGCCAGCAGCGTAGGGGGAGGTGGGGACTATGGCTACACCTTC. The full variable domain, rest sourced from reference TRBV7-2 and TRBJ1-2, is GAGVSQSPSNKVTEKGKDVELRCDPISGHTALYWYRQSLGQGLEFLIYFQGNSAPDKSGLPSDRFSAERTGGSVSTLTIQRTQQEDSAVYLCASSVGGGGDYGYTFGSGTRLTVV.

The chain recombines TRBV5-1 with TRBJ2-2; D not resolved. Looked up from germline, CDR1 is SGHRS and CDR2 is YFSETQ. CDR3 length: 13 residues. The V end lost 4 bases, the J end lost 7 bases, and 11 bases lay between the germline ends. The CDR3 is CASSLVRFGELFF. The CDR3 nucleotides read TGCGCCAGCAGCCTCGTCCGTTTCGGGGAGCTGTTTTTT. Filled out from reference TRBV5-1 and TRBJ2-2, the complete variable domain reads KAGVTQTPRYLIKTRGQQVTLSCSPISGHRSVSWYQQTPGQGLQFLFEYFSETQRNKGNFPGRFSGRQFSNSRSEMNVSTLELGDSALYLCASSLVRFGELFFGEGSRLTVL.

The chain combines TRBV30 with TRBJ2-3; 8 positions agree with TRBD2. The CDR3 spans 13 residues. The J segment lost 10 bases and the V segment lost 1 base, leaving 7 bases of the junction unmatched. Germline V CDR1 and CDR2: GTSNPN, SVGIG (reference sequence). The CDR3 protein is CAWSGRAGDPQYF. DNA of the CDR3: TGTGCCTGGAGTGGGCGAGCGGGGGACCCGCAGTATTTT.

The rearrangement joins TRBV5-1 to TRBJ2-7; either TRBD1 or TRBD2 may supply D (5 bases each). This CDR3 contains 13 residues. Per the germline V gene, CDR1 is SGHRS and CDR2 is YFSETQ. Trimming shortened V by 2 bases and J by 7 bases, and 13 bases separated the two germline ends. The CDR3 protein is CASSFRTGGEQYF. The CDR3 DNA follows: TGCGCCAGCAGCTTTAGAACAGGCGGGGAGCAGTACTTC.

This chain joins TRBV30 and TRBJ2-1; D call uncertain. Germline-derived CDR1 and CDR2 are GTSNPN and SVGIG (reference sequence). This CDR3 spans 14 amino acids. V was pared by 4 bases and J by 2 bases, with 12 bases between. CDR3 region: CAWTTGRTYNEQFF. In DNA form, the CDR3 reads TGTGCCTGGACCACTGGCAGAACCTACAATGAGCAGTTCTTC.

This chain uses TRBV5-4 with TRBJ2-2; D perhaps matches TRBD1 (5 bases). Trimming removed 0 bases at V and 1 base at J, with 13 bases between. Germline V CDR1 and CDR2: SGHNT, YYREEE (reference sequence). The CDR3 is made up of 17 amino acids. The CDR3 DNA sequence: TGTGCCAGCAGCTTGGATCTGCTGCAGGGGAACACCGGGGAGCTGTTTTTT. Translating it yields CASSLDLLQGNTGELFF. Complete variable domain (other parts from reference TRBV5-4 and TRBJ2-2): ETGVTQSPTHLIKTRGQQVTLRCSSQSGHNTVSWYQQALGQGPQFIFQYYREEENGRGNFPPRFSGLQFPNYSSELNVNALELDDSALYLCASSLDLLQGNTGELFFGEGSRLTVL.